A single sample gave rise to the 20 T cell receptor beta chains below, sequenced in a study of T-cell memory formation after mild COVID-19. TCRdb recomputed calls from the 5' RACE reads with MiXCR, one row per CDR3 protein. The table shows 350,000 to 500,000 distinct CDR3 sequences, with approximately 18% occurring only once. Sequenced input: PBMCs or a T cell subset sorted from them (not recorded which). The receptors derive from a man between 18 and 29 years old who had mild COVID-19 (a few samples of this study predate the infection). Cell type and time point are not known.

The genes are TRBV9 and TRBJ2-1; 10 nucleotides match TRBD2. V was pared by 1 base and J by 7 bases, with 8 bases of the junction left unmatched. CDR3 length: 16 amino acids. Germline V gene sequence: CDR1 SGDLS, CDR2 YYNGEE. Written as DNA, the CDR3 is TGTGCCAGCAGCGTAAGGAGCGGGGGGGCTAGGAATGAGCAGTTCTTC. This encodes CASSVRSGGARNEQFF.

This clonotype showed up just a few times. This sequence joins TRBV11-2 and TRBJ1-3; D call uncertain. This CDR3 is built from 15 residues. Trimming left V 1 base short and J 0 bases short, with 7 bases between. Germline values: CDR1 SGHAT, CDR2 FQNNGV. DNA for the CDR3: TGTGCCAGCAGCTTAGTCCAGTTCTCTGGAAACACCATATATTTT. Residues: CASSLVQFSGNTIYF.

The rearrangement uses TRBV7-6 and TRBJ1-2; D ambiguous. The CDR3 contains 19 residues. V was shortened by 2 bases and J by 0 bases, with 22 bases between the two germline ends. Germline V gene sequence: CDR1 SGHVS, CDR2 FNYEAQ. The DNA of the CDR3 is TGTGCCAGCAGCTTAAATGACCCGGACCCAACTGGAGCTAACTATGGCTACACCTTC. Its protein product is CASSLNDPDPTGANYGYTF.

This clonotype was observed at least ten times. The J gene is TRBJ2-2, the V gene TRBV9, with 8 bases matching TRBD2. In germline, CDR1 is SGDLS, CDR2 YYNGEE. The CDR3 covers 17 residues. V gave up 4 bases and J gave up 8 bases; unmatched junction bases: 16. CDR3 nucleotides: TGTGCCAGCAGCCCGAGAAGCCCGGGACTAGGGGTTGGGGAGCTGTTTTTT. Translated: CASSPRSPGLGVGELFF.

The chain combines TRBV5-1 with TRBJ2-5, with 10 bases aligning to TRBD2. Germline CDR1 SGHRS, CDR2 YFSETQ. CDR3 length: 16 amino acids. J was trimmed by 5 bases and V by 0 bases; bases with no gene match: 7. The DNA for the CDR3 is TGCGCCAGCAGCTTGGCCCAGCGGGGGGGCAGGGAGACCCAGTACTTC. This translates into CASSLAQRGGRETQYF.

V and J are TRBV7-9 and TRBJ2-3; 7 positions agree with TRBD2. Trimming took 5 bases from V and 2 from J; bases not matched to a gene: 7. Germline values: CDR1 SEHNR, CDR2 FQNEAQ (reference sequence). This CDR3 has 15 residues. The CDR3 DNA reads as TGTGCCAGCAGCGTCCGGGACTACCACACAGATACGCAGTATTTT. It translates to CASSVRDYHTDTQYF.

This chain links TRBV18 with TRBJ1-5; 9 bases agree with TRBD1. V shed 4 bases, J shed 5 bases, and the junction held 3 bases outside the gene matches. The CDR3 has 14 residues. Germline V gives CDR1 KGHSH, CDR2 LQKENI. For the CDR3, the DNA is TGTGCCAGCTCACGACAGGGGGACCATCAGCCCCAGCATTTT. It codes for CASSRQGDHQPQHF.

A single count supports this clonotype. The DNA of the CDR3 is TGTGCCAGCAGCCCCGGTACAGTCCTAAGGTCGCCCGGGGAGCTGTTTTTT. This encodes CASSPGTVLRSPGELFF. V usage is TRBV11-2 and J usage is TRBJ2-2; D ambiguous. Germline V gives CDR1 SGHAT, CDR2 FQNNGV. This CDR3 contains 17 residues. V dropped 5 bases and J dropped 6 bases, with 22 bases sitting between them.

This clonotype appeared many times. The chain uses TRBV4-3 and TRBJ1-3; D is uncertain. V lost 4 bases and J 2 bases, leaving 12 bases between the germline ends. Germline lookup yields CDR1 LGHNA and CDR2 YSLEER. The CDR3 has 15 residues. The CDR3 nucleotides are TGCGCCAGCAGCCCTGGACCTACTGCTGGAAACACCATATATTTT. Protein: CASSPGPTAGNTIYF.

This sequence joins TRBV5-1 and TRBJ1-6, with D possibly being TRBD1 (6 bases). Trimming removed 2 bases at V and 9 bases at J, with 12 bases between. Germline values: CDR1 SGHRS, CDR2 YFSETQ. The CDR3 totals 14 residues. The chain's CDR3 is CASSFSTGSSPLHF. DNA for the CDR3: TGCGCCAGCAGCTTTTCAACAGGGAGTTCACCCCTCCACTTT.

In this sample, this clonotype turned up many times. V and J are TRBV4-2 and TRBJ1-4; 11 nucleotides agree with TRBD1. The J segment lost 7 bases and the V segment lost 0 bases, leaving 4 bases of the junction unmatched. Germline CDR1 reads LGHNA; CDR2 reads YNFKEQ. This CDR3 comprises 16 residues. CDR3 protein: CASSQDPGQGAEKLFF. The CDR3 DNA reads as TGTGCCAGCAGCCAAGACCCCGGACAGGGGGCTGAAAAACTGTTTTTT.

V is TRBV9 and J is TRBJ2-5; D may be TRBD2 (6 bases). CDR3 length: 14 amino acids. From germline, CDR1 is SGDLS and CDR2 YYNGEE. V shed 0 bases and J shed 3 bases, with 9 bases lying between them. The CDR3 sequence is CASSVEWTKETQYF. For the CDR3, the DNA is TGTGCCAGCAGCGTAGAGTGGACTAAAGAGACCCAGTACTTC.

This clonotype was picked up a small number of times. The chain joins TRBV5-1 to TRBJ2-5, with 8 positions matching TRBD1. V shed 2 bases, J shed 5 bases, and the junction held 8 bases outside the gene matches. CDR1 and CDR2 from the germline V gene are SGHRS and YFSETQ. The CDR3 runs to 15 residues. CDR3 sequence (DNA): TGCGCCAGCAGCTTACCACAGGGGGTAGTGGAGACCCAGTACTTC. Protein product: CASSLPQGVVETQYF.

The table lists this clonotype with a few counts. The V and J genes are TRBV6-5 and TRBJ1-6; no firm D call. CDR3 size: 15 residues. V was shortened by 0 bases and J by 7 bases, with 10 bases between the two germline ends. The germline V gene has CDR1 MNHEY and CDR2 SVGAGI. The CDR3 coding sequence is TGTGCCAGCAGTTACTCTGGACGGCCAAATTCACCCCTCCACTTT. Amino acids: CASSYSGRPNSPLHF.

V is TRBV7-3 and J is TRBJ2-1; 10 nucleotides align to TRBD2. CDR3 length: 15 residues. The J segment lost 7 bases and the V segment lost 2 bases, leaving 5 bases of the junction unmatched. Germline V gives CDR1 SGHTA, CDR2 FQGTGA. CDR3 DNA: TGTGCCAGCAGCTTACTAGCGGGGGTGGGGAATGAGCAGTTCTTC. Its protein product is CASSLLAGVGNEQFF.

The sample holds a few counts of this clonotype. This CDR3 is CASSLRDVDTQYF. DNA of the CDR3: TGTGCCAGCAGCTTAAGGGATGTAGATACGCAGTATTTT. This chain joins TRBV7-2 and TRBJ2-3; D is uncertain. The CDR3 totals 13 residues. Per the germline V gene, CDR1 is SGHTA and CDR2 is FQGNSA. Deletions cut 2 bases from V and 5 bases from J, with 8 bases between.

V and J are TRBV9 and TRBJ1-2, with 7 bases fitting TRBD1. This CDR3 comprises 15 residues. J gave up 4 bases and V 1 base, and 7 bases lay outside the gene matches. CDR1 is SGDLS, CDR2 YYNGEE, per germline. CDR3 region: CASSVSPDRTYGYTF. The CDR3 DNA sequence: TGTGCCAGCAGCGTATCTCCGGACAGGACCTATGGCTACACCTTC.

This clonotype was observed a few times. The V gene is TRBV5-1, the J gene TRBJ2-2; D remains ambiguous. The CDR3 covers 16 residues. Germline V lookup: CDR1 SGHRS, CDR2 YFSETQ. Between the trimmed V and J ends, which lost 0 bases and 1 base, there was a span of 10 bases. The CDR3 coding sequence is TGCGCCAGCAGCTTGGAAGGCAGGAGGAACACCGGGGAGCTGTTTTTT. Its translation is CASSLEGRRNTGELFF.

This clonotype was observed a few times. V usage is TRBV14 and J usage is TRBJ2-3, with a possible D match to TRBD2 (5 bases). Trimming removed 2 bases at V and 6 bases at J, with 12 bases between. The CDR3 is 14 residues long. Germline CDR1 and CDR2: SGHDN and FVKESK. CDR3: CASSQTGNWDTQYF. CDR3 bases: TGTGCCAGCAGCCAAACGGGGAATTGGGATACGCAGTATTTT.

This chain connects TRBV28 to TRBJ2-5; weak D call: TRBD1 (5 bases). The CDR3 is 14 amino acids. CDR1 is MDHEN, CDR2 SYDVKM, per germline. The germline V and J ends were trimmed by 5 bases and 0 bases, with 10 bases remaining between them. CDR3 in amino acids: CASSDRQNQETQYF. CDR3 coding DNA: TGTGCCAGCAGTGATAGACAGAACCAAGAGACCCAGTACTTC.